This entry lists 32 T cell receptor beta chains sequenced from one sample in a study of cytomegalovirus exposure and HLA in healthy donors. It was with 60 Vbeta and 13 Jbeta primers that the PCR ran. Method: immunoSEQ multiplex PCR; TCRdb's copy keeps in-frame clones and lacks some. The specimen's table records roughly 190,000 clones. Sequenced material: PBMCs. The receptor source for this set is a woman younger than 30 in good health and CMV-seropositive.

This rearrangement joins TRBV6-5 to TRBJ2-3; D is possibly TRBD2 (6 bases). The CDR3 runs to 16 residues. The germline V gene has CDR1 MNHEY and CDR2 SVGAGI. The V end lost 0 bases, the J end lost 0 bases, and 10 bases lay between the germline ends. The CDR3, as DNA: TGTGCCAGCAGTTACTCATTAGCGGCTAGCACAGATACGCAGTATTTT. Translation gives CASSYSLAASTDTQYF.

The chain links TRBV10-3 to TRBJ2-3, with 9 positions matching TRBD2. Per the germline V gene, CDR1 is ENHRY and CDR2 is SYGVKD. V trimming: 6 bases; J trimming: 2 bases; junction bases outside the gene matches: 12. This CDR3 has 17 amino acids. CDR3 sequence (DNA): TGTGCCATCAGAAGCGGGAGGTTTGGAGAGAACACAGATACGCAGTATTTT. Its protein is CAIRSGRFGENTDTQYF.

The gene calls are TRBV5-4 and TRBJ2-2, with D hard to call. The CDR3 loop spans 14 amino acids. The V end was cut by 7 bases, the J end by 1 base, with 11 bases between. Germline-derived CDR1 and CDR2 are SGHNT and YYREEE (reference sequence). The CDR3 DNA reads as TGTGCCAGCGCATTCAGAGGGAACACCGGGGAGCTGTTTTTT. Its protein is CASAFRGNTGELFF.

V usage is TRBV7-2 and J usage is TRBJ1-5; 10 bases line up with TRBD1. From germline, CDR1 is SGHTA and CDR2 FQGNSA. The V gene end was trimmed by 3 bases and the J gene end by 6 bases; junction bases not matched to a gene: 5. This CDR3 has 15 residues. This CDR3 reads CASSFSGTGVQPQHF. In DNA, the CDR3 is TGTGCCAGCAGCTTTTCCGGGACAGGGGTTCAGCCCCAGCATTTT.

The chain combines TRBV2 with TRBJ1-1; no clear D gene. CDR1 is SNHLY, CDR2 FYNNEI, per germline. Trimming cost V 7 bases and J 3 bases, with 6 bases left between them. The CDR3 runs to 11 residues. As DNA, the CDR3 is TGTGCCAGCACGGGTGACACTGAAGCTTTCTTT. Its protein is CASTGDTEAFF.

This sequence joins TRBV30 and TRBJ1-1, with D hard to call. This CDR3 spans 15 amino acids. Germline V gene lookup returns CDR1 GTSNPN and CDR2 SVGIG (reference sequence). Trimming removed 2 bases at V and 6 bases at J, with 19 bases between. The CDR3 sequence is CAWSSVPINRAEAFF. For the CDR3, the DNA is TGTGCCTGGAGTTCGGTACCGATCAATCGGGCTGAAGCTTTCTTT. The complete variable domain, with remaining parts taken from reference TRBV30 and TRBJ1-1, reads SQTIHQWPATLVQPVGSPLSLECTVEGTSNPNLYWYRQAAGRGLQLLFYSVGIGQISSEVPQNLSASRPQDRQFILSSKKLLLSDSGFYLCAWSSVPINRAEAFFGQGTRLTVV.

This chain joins TRBV6-5 and TRBJ2-3; 7 bases agree with TRBD2. Trimming at V came to 0 bases and at J to 13 bases, leaving 13 bases not matched to a gene. The CDR3 loop spans 15 amino acids. The germline gives CDR1 MNHEY, CDR2 SVGAGI. CDR3 nucleotide sequence: TGTGCCAGCAGTTACTCCTGGCGGGGAGGCCGGGAGGAGTATTTT. This encodes CASSYSWRGGREEYF.

The chain employs TRBV2 and TRBJ2-2; D call uncertain. The CDR3 totals 15 residues. Trimming shortened V by 3 bases and J by 4 bases, and 12 bases separated the two germline ends. The V gene's germline CDR1 is SNHLY and CDR2 FYNNEI. The CDR3 sequence is CASSDRILVTGELFF. The CDR3 bases are TGTGCCAGCAGTGATCGCATACTGGTCACCGGGGAGCTGTTTTTT.

The chain recombines TRBV18 with TRBJ2-3; tentative D call: TRBD1 (6 bases). This CDR3 is built from 14 residues. CDR1 is KGHSH and CDR2 is LQKENI in the germline V gene. V lost 0 bases to trimming and J lost 4 bases, with 8 bases between them. CDR3 in amino acids: CASSPPGAPDTQYF. The CDR3 DNA reads TGTGCCAGCTCACCACCGGGGGCCCCAGATACGCAGTATTTT. Looking up the rest from reference TRBV18 and TRBJ2-3 gives the full variable domain: NAGVMQNPRHLVRRRGQEARLRCSPMKGHSHVYWYRQLPEEGLKFMVYLQKENIIDESGMPKERFSAEFPKEGPSILRIQQVVRGDSAAYFCASSPPGAPDTQYFGPGTRLTVL.

The chain couples TRBV11-2 to TRBJ2-2, with 16 bases aligning to TRBD2. Trimming took 5 bases from V and 4 from J; bases not matched to a gene: 10. Germline CDR1 SGHAT, CDR2 FQNNGV. The CDR3 covers 19 residues. The CDR3: CASSLRGLAGGFGTGELFF. The CDR3 DNA is TGTGCCAGCAGCCTAAGGGGACTAGCGGGAGGGTTCGGCACCGGGGAGCTGTTTTTT.

V is TRBV7-2 and J is TRBJ2-3; the match to TRBD2 covers 10 bases. The germline gives CDR1 SGHTA, CDR2 FQGNSA. The V gene end was trimmed by 6 bases and the J gene end by 1 base; junction bases not matched to a gene: 4. The CDR3 totals 15 residues. The CDR3 spells CASRIAGGRTDTQYF. In DNA, the CDR3 is TGTGCCAGCAGAATAGCGGGGGGACGCACAGATACGCAGTATTTT. Filled out from reference TRBV7-2 and TRBJ2-3, the complete variable domain reads GAGVSQSPSNKVTEKGKDVELRCDPISGHTALYWYRQSLGQGLEFLIYFQGNSAPDKSGLPSDRFSAERTGGSVSTLTIQRTQQEDSAVYLCASRIAGGRTDTQYFGPGTRLTVL.

The genes are TRBV4-1 and TRBJ1-2; D gene unclear. The CDR3 is 17 residues long. Deletions cut 0 bases from V and 0 bases from J, with 14 bases between. The germline CDR1 and CDR2 sequences are MGHRA and YSYEKL. The CDR3 nucleotides are TGCGCCAGCAGCCAAGAGAGCGGGCAGACCCCTAACTATGGCTACACCTTC. It yields the protein CASSQESGQTPNYGYTF.

The chain has TRBV6-5 and TRBJ1-2; the D gene is possibly TRBD1 (6 bases). Germline-derived CDR1 and CDR2 are MNHEY and SVGAGI. V was trimmed by 6 bases and J by 9 bases, leaving 17 bases between them. This CDR3 has 13 amino acids. CDR3 in amino acids: CASRDTGLWSYTF. Here the CDR3 DNA reads TGTGCCAGCAGGGACACAGGGCTCTGGAGCTACACCTTC.

DNA of the CDR3: TGCGCCAGCAGCTTGGCGGGGGGGCTGCGAGAGACCCAGTACTTC. Translation gives CASSLAGGLRETQYF. The chain uses TRBV5-1 and TRBJ2-5; TRBD2 matches 8 bases. V shed 0 bases, J shed 4 bases, and the junction held 5 bases outside the gene matches. The V gene's germline CDR1 is SGHRS and CDR2 YFSETQ. The CDR3 loop spans 15 amino acids.

The chain combines TRBV4-1 with TRBJ2-5, with 7 bases aligning to TRBD1. The DNA end is a closer match to TRBJ2-7, so the J assignment may be wrong. CDR1 MGHRA and CDR2 YSYEKL come from the germline V gene. This CDR3 is 15 amino acids long. The CDR3 here is CASSQDPGGVYEQYF. CDR3 sequence (DNA): TGCGCCAGCAGCCAAGATCCAGGGGGAGTGTACGAGCAGTACTTC.

The V and J genes are TRBV29-1 and TRBJ2-7, with TRBD2 as a possible D gene (6 bases). The germline V and J ends were trimmed by 4 bases and 4 bases, with 14 bases remaining between them. CDR1 and CDR2 (germline): SQVTM, ANQGSEA. The CDR3 sequence is 13 residues long. CDR3 nucleotide sequence: TGCAGCGTTGGGTGGGGAAGCGGGTACGAGCAGTACTTC. It translates to CSVGWGSGYEQYF.

The rearrangement uses TRBV11-2 and TRBJ2-3; 12 nucleotides align to TRBD2. The germline CDR1 and CDR2 sequences are SGHAT and FQNNGV. This CDR3 is built from 18 residues. Trimming cost V 5 bases and J 0 bases; bases outside gene matches: 9. In DNA, the CDR3 is TGTGCCAGCAGCCATGGACTAGCGGGATCCTATAGCACAGATACGCAGTATTTT. Protein: CASSHGLAGSYSTDTQYF.

The chain carries TRBV27 and TRBJ1-2; TRBD1 agrees at 8 bases. Germline CDR1 MNHEY, CDR2 SMNVEV (reference sequence). The CDR3 consists of 16 residues. Unmatched junction bases numbered 9, after V lost 3 bases and J lost 3 bases. The CDR3 reads CASSFSGTGSYYGYTF. The CDR3 nucleotides are TGTGCCAGCAGTTTTTCCGGGACAGGTTCCTACTATGGCTACACCTTC.

The chain uses TRBV6-5 and TRBJ1-1, with D possibly matching TRBD1 (5 bases). With 5 bases removed from V and 7 bases from J, the gap between germline ends came to 11 bases. CDR1 MNHEY and CDR2 SVGAGI come from the germline V gene. CDR3 length: 12 amino acids. CDR3 nucleotide sequence: TGTGCCAGCAGTGCCAGACAGAATGAAGCTTTCTTT. This sequence encodes CASSARQNEAFF.

The V and J genes are TRBV6-6 and TRBJ2-3, with a tentative D call TRBD2 (5 bases). CDR1 and CDR2 (germline): MNHNY, SVGAGI (reference sequence). V lost 5 bases, J lost 6 bases, and 12 bases lay in between. The CDR3 has 13 residues. CDR3 region: CASSRLPGDTQYF. In DNA form, the CDR3 reads TGTGCCAGCAGTCGGCTTCCGGGGGATACGCAGTATTTT.

The chain joins TRBV6-1 to TRBJ1-2; D not certain. Trimming removed 6 bases at V and 8 bases at J, with 13 bases between. CDR3 length: 12 amino acids. Germline lookup yields CDR1 MNHNS and CDR2 SASEGT. The CDR3 is CASSGVFGGYTF. Here the CDR3 DNA reads TGTGCCAGCAGCGGGGTATTTGGGGGCTACACCTTC.

This CDR3 reads CASSRTTGANEQFF. The DNA for the CDR3 is TGTGCCAGCAGCCGTACGACAGGGGCCAATGAGCAGTTCTTC. The V call is TRBV7-2, the J call TRBJ2-1; TRBD1 agrees at 8 bases. Losses at the gene ends were 5 bases for V and 6 bases for J; bases not matched to a gene: 6. The CDR3 contains 14 residues. Germline V gene lookup returns CDR1 SGHTA and CDR2 FQGNSA.

The V call is TRBV7-3, the J call TRBJ2-1, with D unresolved. This CDR3 is 13 amino acids long. Trimming cost V 2 bases and J 9 bases, with 11 bases left between them. CDR1 is SGHTA, CDR2 FQGTGA, per germline. The CDR3 bases are TGTGCCAGCAGCTTAGACTCGGTAGGTGAGCAGTTCTTC. This encodes CASSLDSVGEQFF.

For this clone: The same CDR3 is also encoded by other DNA sequences in this sample. This chain connects TRBV4-1 to TRBJ2-7, with 7 bases that match TRBD2. The CDR3 is made up of 14 amino acids. J gave up 1 base and V 3 bases, and 3 bases lay outside the gene matches. The germline V gene encodes CDR1 MGHRA and CDR2 YSYEKL. The CDR3 sequence: CASSQTGGSYEQYF. The CDR3 bases are TGCGCCAGCAGCCAGACCGGGGGGTCCTACGAGCAGTACTTC.

The rearrangement joins TRBV5-1 to TRBJ2-5; TRBD1 matches 11 bases. The CDR3 extends over 16 amino acids. CDR1 is SGHRS, CDR2 YFSETQ, per germline. V dropped 0 bases and J dropped 4; count of bases not matched to a gene: 5. CDR3 nucleotides: TGCGCCAGCAGCTTGGCCGGGACAGGGGGTTCAGAGACCCAGTACTTC. As protein: CASSLAGTGGSETQYF.

The V and J genes are TRBV15 and TRBJ2-2, with a possible D match to TRBD1 (6 bases). Germline CDR1 reads LNHNV; CDR2 reads YYDKDF (reference sequence). With 3 bases removed from V and 3 bases from J, the gap between germline ends came to 8 bases. The CDR3 is 14 residues long. The DNA of the CDR3 is TGTGCCACCAGCAGGGACAGAGACACCGGGGAGCTGTTTTTT. Translated: CATSRDRDTGELFF.

This chain uses TRBV9 with TRBJ2-7; D is perhaps TRBD2 (6 bases). V was clipped by 0 bases and J by 4 bases, with 14 bases between them. Germline V gene data show CDR1 as SGDLS and CDR2 as YYNGEE. This CDR3 contains 15 residues. The CDR3 DNA is TGTGCCAGCAGCGTAGGGTTTGGGCGGGATTACGAGCAGTACTTC. Encoded protein: CASSVGFGRDYEQYF.

The V and J genes are TRBV4-1 and TRBJ1-5, with a weak D call TRBD1 (5 bases). The CDR3 length is 15 residues. The V and J ends lost 3 bases and 7 bases respectively, with 16 bases between them. Looked up from germline, CDR1 is MGHRA and CDR2 is YSYEKL. The CDR3 spells CASSQLGASRQPQHF. The CDR3 coding sequence is TGCGCCAGCAGCCAGCTTGGGGCCTCTCGGCAGCCCCAGCATTTT.

The V and J genes are TRBV21-1 and TRBJ2-1; the table's TRBD2 call for D was not verified on the DNA. TRBV21-1 is reported as a pseudogene. This CDR3 contains 17 residues. The DNA for the CDR3 is TGTGCCAGCAGCAAAGCGCAGCGGGGGGGCCCCTACAATGAGCAGTTCTTC. Its translation is CASSKAQRGGPYNEQFF.

This chain links TRBV13 with TRBJ2-1, with 13 bases fitting TRBD2. V was clipped by 4 bases and J by 6 bases; unmatched bases: 6. CDR3 length: 16 residues. Germline CDR1 is PRHDT and CDR2 is FYEKMQ (reference sequence). CDR3 in DNA: TGTGCCAGCAGCTCTCTACGGACTAGCGGGGGCAATGAGCAGTTCTTC. Encoded protein: CASSSLRTSGGNEQFF.

This chain joins TRBV5-4 and TRBJ2-1; the match to TRBD2 covers 14 bases. Trimming cost V 3 bases and J 9 bases; bases outside gene matches: 8. CDR1 is SGHNT and CDR2 is YYREEE in the germline V gene (reference sequence). This CDR3 region has 16 residues. The CDR3 sequence is CASSYPTSGRASEQFF. The CDR3 nucleotides read TGTGCCAGCAGCTACCCGACTAGCGGGAGGGCCAGTGAGCAGTTCTTC.

The V call is TRBV5-1, the J call TRBJ2-1; 7 bases are shared with TRBD1. CDR1 SGHRS and CDR2 YFSETQ come from the germline V gene. The CDR3 consists of 15 residues. Trimming at V came to 2 bases and at J to 7 bases, leaving 9 bases not matched to a gene. In DNA, the CDR3 is TGCGCCAGCAGCTTCAGGGGGATGGGGAAAAATGAGCAGTTCTTC. Encoded protein: CASSFRGMGKNEQFF.